What follows are 3 T cell receptor beta chains derived from one specimen sequenced in a study of T cell responses to AZD1222 COVID-19 vaccine. The assay was immunoSEQ multiplex PCR, and TCRdb's table has in-frame clones only and misses some. The sample records fewer than 120,000 clones, 85% to 95% being singletons. The sample here was peripheral blood, taken on day 0 of AZD1222 vaccination. The receptors derive from an adult in good health.

This clone was seen a single time. CDR3 residues: CASSVTGNQPQHF. As DNA, the CDR3 is TGTGCCAGTAGTGTAACAGGGAATCAGCCCCAGCATTTT. The chain carries TRBV19 and TRBJ1-5; weak D call: TRBD1 (6 bases). CDR1 is LNHDA and CDR2 is SQIVND in the germline V gene (reference sequence). V was trimmed by 5 bases and J by 4 bases, leaving 9 bases between them. The CDR3 is made up of 13 amino acids. The full variable domain, its missing parts supplied by reference TRBV19 and TRBJ1-5, is DGGITQSPKYLFRKEGQNVTLSCEQNLNHDAMYWYRQDPGQGLRLIYYSQIVNDFQKGDIAEGYSVSREKKESFPLTVTSAQKNPTAFYLCASSVTGNQPQHFGDGTRLSIL.

The V gene is TRBV28, the J gene TRBJ1-2; the D gene is possibly TRBD1 (5 bases). CDR1 and CDR2 (germline): MDHEN, SYDVKM. This CDR3 comprises 16 residues. V was cut by 3 bases and J by 4 bases, with 18 bases left in between. DNA for the CDR3: TGTGCCAGCAGTTTTTTCGGGGCGGGTGGTAGCTATGGCTACACCTTC. Protein product: CASSFFGAGGSYGYTF.

The rearrangement joins TRBV15 to TRBJ1-3; TRBD1 is a possible D gene (6 bases). Germline V gene data show CDR1 as LNHNV and CDR2 as YYDKDF (reference sequence). V shed 0 bases and J shed 10 bases, with 10 bases lying between them. The CDR3 extends over 13 amino acids. As DNA, the CDR3 is TGTGCCACCAGCAGAGATCTGAGGGGGACCATATATTTT. Encoded protein: CATSRDLRGTIYF.